The 7 T cell receptor beta chains below were found in one sample sequenced in a study of blood T cells in healthy people across ages. A second PCR of 7 to 11 cycles used a sample-barcoded 5' primer and a J-beta primer mix. TCRdb recomputed calls from the 5' RACE reads with MiXCR, one row per CDR3 protein. Among about 650,000 distinct CDR3 sequences listed, approximately 30% were seen once. The sequencing input was blood. These receptor sequences come from a woman of 80 years or more in good health.

This clonotype was seen ten or more times. The V call is TRBV3-1, the J call TRBJ2-1; a possible D gene is TRBD1 (6 bases). This CDR3 spans 15 amino acids. The V gene lost 1 base and the J gene lost 2 bases, with 9 bases spanning the gap. CDR1 and CDR2 from the germline V gene are LGHDT and YNNKEL (reference sequence). The CDR3 loop is CASSQVQGAYNEQFF. For the CDR3, the DNA is TGTGCCAGCAGCCAAGTACAGGGTGCCTACAATGAGCAGTTCTTC.

Points on this clonotype: Given a much more abundant clone one base away, this may be a read error. The chain has TRBV20-1 and TRBJ2-7; TRBD2 matches at 9 bases. CDR1 and CDR2 (germline): DFQATT, SNEGSKA (reference sequence). The CDR3 is 16 amino acids. V trimming: 6 bases; J trimming: 7 bases; junction bases outside the gene matches: 19. The CDR3, as DNA: TGCAGTGCGCCTGGGACGGCTAGCGGGGCCGGGGATGAGCAGTACTTC. Residues: CSAPGTASGAGDEQYF.

This sequence joins TRBV10-3 and TRBJ1-5; a possible D gene is TRBD1 (5 bases). CDR3 length: 18 residues. V gave up 2 bases and J gave up 1 base, with 18 bases separating them. Germline loops: CDR1 ENHRY, CDR2 SYGVKD. In nucleotides, the CDR3 is TGTGCCATCAGTGAGCCTCTCCAGGGAGGGGCGAGCAATCAGCCCCAGCATTTT. It specifies CAISEPLQGGASNQPQHF.

The J gene is TRBJ2-3, the V gene TRBV3-1, with TRBD2 matching 9 bases. Germline V gene sequence: CDR1 LGHDT, CDR2 YNNKEL (reference sequence). Trimming took 4 bases from V and 4 from J; bases not matched to a gene: 12. The CDR3 runs to 17 residues. CDR3 in DNA: TGTGCCAGCAGCCTAAGGATGGGCGGGGGGGCCCCAGATACGCAGTATTTT. Its protein product is CASSLRMGGGAPDTQYF.

The CDR3 nucleotides read TGTGCCACCAGTGACCCTGGGGGGGGGCACGATACGCAGTATTTT. Translated, it gives CATSDPGGGHDTQYF. The V call is TRBV24-1, the J call TRBJ2-3, with D tentatively TRBD2 (7 bases). The germline V and J ends were trimmed by 4 bases and 6 bases, with 16 bases remaining between them. CDR3 length: 15 amino acids. Germline V CDR1 and CDR2: KGHDR, SFDVKD.

The gene calls are TRBV5-1 and TRBJ1-6, with D hard to call. From germline, CDR1 is SGHRS and CDR2 YFSETQ. V dropped 1 base and J dropped 3 bases, with 8 bases sitting between them. This CDR3 comprises 15 residues. The CDR3 DNA reads TGCGCCAGCAGCTTGATCTCAGACTATAATTCACCCCTCCACTTT. It translates to CASSLISDYNSPLHF.

This clonotype was observed many times. The chain joins TRBV20-1 to TRBJ1-5; 10 bases agree with TRBD1. The length of the CDR3 is 15 residues. Trimming took 5 bases from V and 7 from J; bases not matched to a gene: 11. Germline V gives CDR1 DFQATT, CDR2 SNEGSKA (reference sequence). For the CDR3, the DNA is TGCAGTGCTGAACCGGGACAGGGGCGCGGGCAGCCCCAGCATTTT. It encodes CSAEPGQGRGQPQHF.